The clone carrying this T cell receptor (beta chain) was counted only a few times. This specimen belongs to a study of early T cells in non-severe SARS-CoV-2 infection. Per the germline V gene, CDR1 is MDHEN and CDR2 is SYDVKM. After removal of 4 bases from V and 8 bases from J, the junction contained 6 bases not matched to a gene. This CDR3 comprises 13 residues. The protocol attached unique molecular identifiers to individual cDNA molecules. TCRdb passed the 5' RACE reads through MiXCR, listing each CDR3 protein once. The sample records fewer than 80,000 distinct CDR3 sequences, around 11% being singletons.

Sequences were derived from whole blood, sampled at baseline. The rearrangement uses TRBV28 and TRBJ1-1; the match to TRBD1 covers 8 bases. This TCR derives from an adult who was a healthcare worker with PCR-confirmed SARS-CoV-2 infection or an uninfected control (not recorded which). CDR3 loop: CASSSSDRGEAFF. The CDR3 DNA reads as TGTGCCAGCAGTTCCTCTGACAGGGGCGAAGCTTTCTTT. Full variable domain (outside the CDR3, taken from reference TRBV28 and TRBJ1-1): DVKVTQSSRYLVKRTGEKVFLECVQDMDHENMFWYRQDPGLGLRLIYFSYDVKMKEKGDIPEGYSVSREKKERFSLILESASTNQTSMYLCASSSSDRGEAFFGQGTRLTVV.